This entry features one TCR beta chain sequence. As processed by the authors: Reference gene primer amplification yielded estimated nucleated cell counts. Repertoires were generated with immunoSEQ multiplex PCR, while TCRdb's copy carries only in-frame clones and drops some. That table supplies the V and J calls and clone size; D and trimming were determined from the DNA. The sample holds around 160,000 clones; 75% to 85% are singletons and the top ten take 4.5% to 7.5%. Participants, about 18 to 100 years old, spanned 25 or so US areas. Cohorts were determined from participant-reported clinical history. V dropped 1 base and J dropped 0; count of bases not matched to a gene: 9. Germline loops: CDR1 SGHTA, CDR2 FQGNSA. The CDR3 extends over 19 amino acids. The data derive from a study of blood T cell repertoires in COVID-19.

This clonotype originated in a man aged 35 to 55 who had recovered from COVID-19. The sample comprised PBMCs or T cells enriched from blood (not recorded which). The J gene is TRBJ2-1, the V gene TRBV7-2, with TRBD2 matching over 10 bases. The CDR3 coding sequence is TGTGCCAGCAGCTTAGTAGCGGGGGGCTTCCCCAGCTCCTACAATGAGCAGTTCTTC. Protein sequence: CASSLVAGGFPSSYNEQFF.